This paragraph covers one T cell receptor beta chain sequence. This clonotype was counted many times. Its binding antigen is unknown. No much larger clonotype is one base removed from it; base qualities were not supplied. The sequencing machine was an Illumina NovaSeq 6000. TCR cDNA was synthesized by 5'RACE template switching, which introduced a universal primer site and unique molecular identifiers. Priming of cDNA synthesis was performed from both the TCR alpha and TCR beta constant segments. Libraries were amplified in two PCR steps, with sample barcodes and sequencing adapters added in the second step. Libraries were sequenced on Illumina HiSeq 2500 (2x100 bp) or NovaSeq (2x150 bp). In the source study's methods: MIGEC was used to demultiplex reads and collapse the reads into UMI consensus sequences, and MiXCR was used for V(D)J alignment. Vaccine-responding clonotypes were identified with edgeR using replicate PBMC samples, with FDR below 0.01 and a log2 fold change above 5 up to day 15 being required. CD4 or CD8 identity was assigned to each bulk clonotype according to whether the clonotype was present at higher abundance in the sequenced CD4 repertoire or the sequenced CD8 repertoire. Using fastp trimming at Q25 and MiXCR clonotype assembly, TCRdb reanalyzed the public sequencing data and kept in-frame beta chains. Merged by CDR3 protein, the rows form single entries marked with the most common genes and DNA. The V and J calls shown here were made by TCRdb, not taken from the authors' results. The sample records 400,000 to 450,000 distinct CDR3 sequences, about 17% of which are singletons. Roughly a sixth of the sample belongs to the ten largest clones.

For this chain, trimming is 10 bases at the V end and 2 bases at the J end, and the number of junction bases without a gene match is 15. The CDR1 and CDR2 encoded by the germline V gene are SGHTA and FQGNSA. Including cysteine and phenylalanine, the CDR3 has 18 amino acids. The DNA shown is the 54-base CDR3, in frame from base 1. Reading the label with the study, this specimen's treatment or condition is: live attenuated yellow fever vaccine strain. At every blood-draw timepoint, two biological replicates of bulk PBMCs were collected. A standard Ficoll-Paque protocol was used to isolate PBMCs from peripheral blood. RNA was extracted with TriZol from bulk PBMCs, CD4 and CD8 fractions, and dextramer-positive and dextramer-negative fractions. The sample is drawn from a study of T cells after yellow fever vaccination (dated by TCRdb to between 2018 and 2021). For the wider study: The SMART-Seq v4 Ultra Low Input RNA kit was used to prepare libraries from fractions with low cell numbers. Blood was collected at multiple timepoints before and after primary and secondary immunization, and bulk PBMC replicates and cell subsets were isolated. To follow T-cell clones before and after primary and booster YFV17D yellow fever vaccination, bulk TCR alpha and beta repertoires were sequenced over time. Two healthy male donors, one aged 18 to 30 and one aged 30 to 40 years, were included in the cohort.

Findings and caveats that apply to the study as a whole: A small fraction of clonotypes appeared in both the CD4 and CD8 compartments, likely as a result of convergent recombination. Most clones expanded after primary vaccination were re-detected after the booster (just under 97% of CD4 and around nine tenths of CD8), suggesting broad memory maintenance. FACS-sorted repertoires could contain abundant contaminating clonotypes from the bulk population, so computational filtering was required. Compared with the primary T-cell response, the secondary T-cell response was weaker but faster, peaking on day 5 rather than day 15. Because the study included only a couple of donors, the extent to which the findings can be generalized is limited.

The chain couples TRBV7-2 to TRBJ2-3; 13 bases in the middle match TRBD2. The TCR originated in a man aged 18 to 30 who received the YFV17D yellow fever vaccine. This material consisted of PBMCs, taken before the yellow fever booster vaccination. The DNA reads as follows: TGTGCCACCAAGCCCGGGACTAGCGGGGTCGTTTTCACAGATACGCAGTATTTT. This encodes CATKPGTSGVVFTDTQYF. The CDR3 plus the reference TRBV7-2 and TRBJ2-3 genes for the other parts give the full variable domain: GAGVSQSPSNKVTEKGKDVELRCDPISGHTALYWYRQSLGQGLEFLIYFQGNSAPDKSGLPSDRFSAERTGGSVSTLTIQRTQQEDSAVYLCATKPGTSGVVFTDTQYFGPGTRLTVL.